Shown below are 13 T cell receptor beta chains from a single sample sequenced in a study of response to subunit inactivated influenza vaccine. TCRdb passed the RT-PCR reads through MiXCR, listing each CDR3 protein once. The sample has a few hundred thousand distinct CDR3 sequences, around 11% seen once. This sample also appeared in a second study, on T cells expressing NK-cell markers. As that report states: What made the TCR beta cDNA was 5'RACE template switching with UMIs.

This sample comprised PBMCs from blood, obtained on the day of vaccination. The receptors here all came from a man aged 45-65 years who received an inactivated influenza vaccine.

Notes on this clonotype: Since no conserved phenylalanine or tryptophan closes the CDR3, a read error is the likely cause. The limits of the CDR3 on the DNA are not certain, so only TCRdb's listed CDR3 is given. V is TRBV27 and J is TRBJ2-7; the DNA was not used to check the table's D call, TRBD1. The CDR3 spans 8 residues, counting both ends. The germline V gene encodes CDR1 MNHEY and CDR2 SMNVEV (reference sequence). CDR3 residues: CASSRDNE.

The sample holds a few counts of this clonotype. J is TRBJ2-3 and V is TRBV29-1, with 8 nucleotides matching TRBD2. Germline trimming cut 1 base from V and 4 bases from J; bases unmatched to any gene: 7. Germline-derived CDR1 and CDR2 are SQVTM and ANQGSEA. This CDR3 contains 15 residues. CDR3: CSVEGAGEFADTQYF. The CDR3 nucleotides read TGCAGCGTTGAAGGAGCGGGGGAATTTGCAGATACGCAGTATTTT.

The chain couples TRBV7-2 to TRBJ2-3, with 9 bases lining up with TRBD2. Trimming removed 2 bases from V and 5 bases from J; junction bases left unmatched: 5. The germline CDR1 and CDR2 sequences are SGHTA and FQGNSA. The CDR3 covers 15 residues. The CDR3 reads CASSLMRGGLDTQYF. In DNA form, the CDR3 reads TGTGCCAGCAGCTTAATGCGGGGGGGCTTAGATACGCAGTATTTT.

The chain links TRBV7-8 to TRBJ1-2; D is unclear. The CDR3 consists of 14 residues. Germline CDR1 reads SGHVS; CDR2 reads FQNEAQ. Between the trimmed V and J ends, which lost 6 bases and 1 base, there was a span of 12 bases. Here the CDR3 DNA reads TGTGCCAGCAGATCAGGACGCTTTAACTATGGCTACACCTTC. It specifies CASRSGRFNYGYTF.

This clonotype was seen just once. This chain connects TRBV20-1 to TRBJ2-3; 9 bases map to TRBD2. Trimming took 5 bases from V and 0 from J; bases not matched to a gene: 6. The length of the CDR3 is 15 residues. Looked up from germline, CDR1 is DFQATT and CDR2 is SNEGSKA (reference sequence). CDR3: CSAEIAGESTDTQYF. CDR3 DNA: TGCAGTGCTGAGATAGCGGGGGAGAGCACAGATACGCAGTATTTT.

This clonotype was detected only a few times. V is TRBV20-1 and J is TRBJ2-3; 8 nucleotides align to TRBD1. Germline lookup yields CDR1 DFQATT and CDR2 SNEGSKA (reference sequence). Losses at the gene ends were 5 bases for V and 1 base for J; bases not matched to a gene: 5. The CDR3 runs to 14 residues. The CDR3 loop is CSALAGGGTDTQYF. The CDR3 coding sequence is TGCAGTGCTCTCGCAGGGGGCGGCACAGATACGCAGTATTTT.

The table lists this clonotype with many counts. The chain is built from TRBV12-3 or TRBV12-4 and TRBJ2-1; 9 bases match TRBD2. This CDR3 spans 16 amino acids. Unmatched junction bases numbered 3, after V lost 0 bases and J lost 3 bases. The CDR3 protein is CASSLALAGFYNEQFF. Written as DNA, the CDR3 is TGTGCCAGCAGTTTAGCCCTAGCGGGGTTCTACAATGAGCAGTTCTTC.

This rearrangement joins TRBV7-2 to TRBJ1-5; D gene ambiguous. Germline CDR1 is SGHTA and CDR2 is FQGNSA. The CDR3 totals 13 residues. V lost 2 bases, J lost 7 bases, and 9 bases lay in between. In DNA, the CDR3 is TGTGCCAGCAGCTTAAGTTTACGGCAGCCCCAGCATTTT. Translated, it gives CASSLSLRQPQHF.

J is TRBJ2-3 and V is TRBV28; 9 nucleotides line up with TRBD1. J lost 5 bases, V lost 5 bases, and 11 bases had no gene match. CDR3 size: 16 residues. Germline V gene sequence: CDR1 MDHEN, CDR2 SYDVKM. This chain's CDR3 is CASSPRTGDYEDTQYF. In DNA, the CDR3 is TGTGCCAGCAGTCCGAGGACAGGGGATTATGAAGATACGCAGTATTTT.

A few counts support this clonotype. The rearrangement joins TRBV21-1 to TRBJ2-5. TRBV21-1 has pseudogene status. The CDR3 totals 16 residues. The CDR3 region is CASHLKGGGSQETQYF. The CDR3, as DNA: TGTGCCAGCCACCTAAAGGGTGGTGGATCTCAAGAGACCCAGTACTTC.

The chain carries TRBV7-2 and TRBJ2-7; D is perhaps TRBD1 (5 bases). The germline V and J ends were trimmed by 5 bases and 7 bases, with 21 bases remaining between them. The CDR3 extends over 15 amino acids. Germline CDR1 is SGHTA and CDR2 is FQGNSA. CDR3 sequence (DNA): TGTGCCAGCAGCGTACAGGATTACCCTTATGGGGAGCAGTACTTC. Residues: CASSVQDYPYGEQYF.

V gene TRBV27 combines with J gene TRBJ2-7; D call uncertain. The ends were cut back, 3 bases at V and 4 bases at J, with 10 bases in the middle. The CDR3 sequence is 13 residues long. CDR1 is MNHEY, CDR2 SMNVEV, per germline (reference sequence). In DNA form, the CDR3 reads TGTGCCAGCAGTTTCGGAGTAGGATACGAGCAGTACTTC. It encodes CASSFGVGYEQYF.

This sequence joins TRBV20-1 and TRBJ2-3, with 12 positions matching TRBD2. CDR1 and CDR2 from the germline V gene are DFQATT and SNEGSKA (reference sequence). This CDR3 is 16 amino acids long. The junction had 7 bases not matched to a gene; V was cut back by 3 bases and J by 3 bases. This chain's CDR3 is CSASSPTSGSTDTQYF. The CDR3 DNA sequence: TGCAGTGCTAGTTCCCCGACTAGCGGGAGTACAGATACGCAGTATTTT.